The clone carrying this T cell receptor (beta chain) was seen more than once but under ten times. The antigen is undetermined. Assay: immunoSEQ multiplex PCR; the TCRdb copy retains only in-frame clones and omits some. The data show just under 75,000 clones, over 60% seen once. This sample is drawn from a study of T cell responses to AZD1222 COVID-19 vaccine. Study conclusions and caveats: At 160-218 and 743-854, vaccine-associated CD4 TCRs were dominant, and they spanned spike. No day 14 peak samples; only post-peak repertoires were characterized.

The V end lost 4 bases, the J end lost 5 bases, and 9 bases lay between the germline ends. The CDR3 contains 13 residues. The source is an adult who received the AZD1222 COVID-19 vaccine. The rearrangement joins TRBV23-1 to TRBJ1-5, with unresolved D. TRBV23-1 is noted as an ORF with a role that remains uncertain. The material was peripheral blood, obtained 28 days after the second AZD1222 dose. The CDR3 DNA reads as TGCGCCAGCAGTCGGGGAACCGATCAGCCCCAGCATTTT. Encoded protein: CASSRGTDQPQHF.